This T cell receptor beta chain emerged from a study of blood T cell repertoires in COVID-19. In the original analysis: By means of reference gene primer amplification, nucleated cell counts were estimated. Measured with immunoSEQ multiplex PCR; TCRdb has only the in-frame clones, and not every one. V, J and clone size reflect that table, while D and trimming were determined from the DNA. The sample has about 140,000 clones, more than 80% seen once. V was clipped by 5 bases and J by 5 bases, with 10 bases between them. The germline gives CDR1 MNHEY, CDR2 SVGAGI. The CDR3 loop spans 13 amino acids. The V gene is TRBV6-5, the J gene TRBJ1-5; TRBD1 might be the D (6 bases). This TCR was recovered from a woman older than 75 in a cohort sampled during active or convalescent COVID-19. The sample comprised peripheral blood. The CDR3 DNA follows: TGTGCCAGCAGTATAGGGGGGGATCAGCCCCAGCATTTT. It is translated as CASSIGGDQPQHF.